This T cell receptor beta chain was observed in a study of beta chain features in type 1 diabetes. Study-wide results and limits: Fewer junction insertions and more nucleotide deletions appeared in type 1 diabetes patients. Patients' naive, central memory and regulatory TCRB repertoires appeared more alike than those of healthy donors. Whether TCRB rearrangement is influenced by HLA type went unresolved here.

Points on this clone: Its specificity is not known.

With 4 bases removed from V and 0 bases from J, the gap between germline ends came to 6 bases. The CDR3 consists of 13 residues. Germline CDR1 SGHAT, CDR2 FQDESV (reference sequence). Expressed TCRB transcripts were sequenced after all isolated RNA was converted to cDNA. Sequencing used immunoSEQ multiplex PCR; TCRdb keeps in-frame clones, though not all of them. There are 130,000 to 150,000 clones in the sample; 40% to 55% occur only once, and roughly 0.42% lies in the top ten. The sequencing input was Tregs from blood. The rearrangement links TRBV11-1 to TRBJ1-1; D ambiguous. This TCR derives from a young man in good health. The CDR3 is CASSSQLNTEAFF. In nucleotides, the CDR3 is TGTGCCAGCAGCTCACAGTTGAACACTGAAGCTTTCTTT. Supplemented by reference TRBV11-1 and TRBJ1-1, the full variable domain reads EAEVAQSPRYKITEKSQAVAFWCDPISGHATLYWYRQILGQGPELLVQFQDESVVDDSQLPKDRFSAERLKGVDSTLKIQPAELGDSAMYLCASSSQLNTEAFFGQGTRLTVV.